Shown below are 20 T cell receptor beta chains from a single sample sequenced in a study of T-cell memory formation after mild COVID-19. TCRdb analysed the 5' RACE reads with MiXCR anew, one entry per CDR3 protein. The sample has roughly 250,000 distinct CDR3 sequences; 16% are singletons. Sequencing was performed on PBMCs or a T cell subset sorted from them (not recorded which). These receptors originate from a man aged 18-30 years who had mild COVID-19 (a few samples of this study predate the infection). Cell type and time point are not known.

In its sample, this clonotype was seen a few times. The chain has TRBV5-1 and TRBJ2-5; maybe TRBD1 (5 bases). Germline CDR1 and CDR2: SGHRS and YFSETQ. V was pared by 0 bases and J by 3 bases, with 12 bases between. The CDR3 has 15 residues. CDR3 DNA: TGCGCCAGCAGCTTGGGGCCCGGCAGGGAAGAGACCCAGTACTTC. It codes for CASSLGPGREETQYF.

There are a few counts of this clonotype. This chain connects TRBV6-5 to TRBJ2-5; TRBD1 agrees at 8 bases. The length of the CDR3 is 14 residues. V gave up 6 bases and J gave up 1 base; unmatched junction bases: 4. CDR1 is MNHEY, CDR2 SVGAGI, per germline. Here the CDR3 reads CASSRQGPQETQYF. CDR3 DNA: TGTGCCAGCAGCAGACAGGGGCCCCAAGAGACCCAGTACTTC.

The rearrangement joins TRBV6-6 to TRBJ1-1, with 9 bases aligning to TRBD1. Germline loops: CDR1 MNHNY, CDR2 SVGAGI (reference sequence). The junction had 6 bases not matched to a gene; V was cut back by 6 bases and J by 1 base. The CDR3 consists of 15 residues. DNA for the CDR3: TGTGCCAGCAGCCTGCTGGACAGGGGGAACACTGAAGCTTTCTTT. It translates to CASSLLDRGNTEAFF.

This rearrangement joins TRBV20-1 to TRBJ2-1; no clear D gene. Deletions cut 3 bases from V and 4 bases from J, with 10 bases between. CDR1 is DFQATT and CDR2 is SNEGSKA in the germline V gene (reference sequence). CDR3 length equals 13 residues. CDR3 residues: CSASWPVYNEQFF. The CDR3 DNA reads TGCAGTGCTAGTTGGCCAGTTTACAATGAGCAGTTCTTC.

This clonotype was found a few times. J is TRBJ2-2 and V is TRBV6-2 or TRBV6-3, with D perhaps assigned TRBD1 or TRBD2 (5 bases each). This CDR3 has 15 residues. V was trimmed by 6 bases and J by 3 bases, leaving 14 bases between them. Germline CDR1 MNHEY, CDR2 SVGEGT. CDR3 in amino acids: CASREPGTDTGELFF. DNA of the CDR3: TGTGCCAGCAGAGAGCCCGGGACGGACACCGGGGAGCTGTTTTTT.

The J gene is TRBJ1-5, the V gene TRBV20-1, with TRBD1 matching 8 bases. The germline gives CDR1 DFQATT, CDR2 SNEGSKA (reference sequence). The CDR3 has 16 residues. With 3 bases clipped from V and 1 base from J, the junction kept 8 bases outside the gene matches. CDR3 in DNA: TGCAGTGCTAGGATCCCAGGGGGCTGGAGCAATCAGCCCCAGCATTTT. Translating it yields CSARIPGGWSNQPQHF.

In its sample, this clonotype was seen many times. V gene TRBV6-2 or TRBV6-3 combines with J gene TRBJ2-5, with 8 bases lining up with TRBD1. The CDR3 loop spans 12 amino acids. Germline V gene sequence: CDR1 MNHEY, CDR2 SVGEGT. J lost 4 bases, V lost 6 bases, and 1 base had no gene match. Here the CDR3 DNA reads TGTGCCAGCAGCGGGACAGGAGAGACCCAGTACTTC. Protein product: CASSGTGETQYF.

This clonotype was counted a few times. The chain has TRBV5-1 and TRBJ1-1, with D hard to call. The CDR3 loop spans 15 amino acids. V gave up 0 bases and J gave up 1 base, with 10 bases separating them. CDR1 and CDR2 (germline): SGHRS, YFSETQ. The CDR3 spells CASSLEGYENTEAFF. CDR3 nucleotide sequence: TGCGCCAGCAGCTTGGAGGGATATGAGAACACTGAAGCTTTCTTT. Variable domain in full (rest from reference TRBV5-1 and TRBJ1-1): KAGVTQTPRYLIKTRGQQVTLSCSPISGHRSVSWYQQTPGQGLQFLFEYFSETQRNKGNFPGRFSGRQFSNSRSEMNVSTLELGDSALYLCASSLEGYENTEAFFGQGTRLTVV.

The chain carries TRBV6-5 and TRBJ1-1; 8 bases map to TRBD1. Germline-derived CDR1 and CDR2 are MNHEY and SVGAGI. Trimming cost V 0 bases and J 2 bases; bases outside gene matches: 8. This CDR3 is built from 17 residues. The DNA for the CDR3 is TGTGCCAGCAGTTACTCGACCTCAGCAGGGGGCAACACTGAAGCTTTCTTT. The encoded protein is CASSYSTSAGGNTEAFF.

This clonotype has only a few counts. V is TRBV12-3 or TRBV12-4 and J is TRBJ2-2; 10 positions agree with TRBD1. This CDR3 region has 17 residues. Trimming cost V 6 bases and J 6 bases; bases outside gene matches: 13. CDR3 bases: TGTGCCAGCAGCCCGACAGGGGGCGGGCAGTTGGCCGGGGAGCTGTTTTTT. Protein: CASSPTGGGQLAGELFF.

The CDR3, as DNA: TGCAGTGCTAGAGATCCGGGGGCCTCGGAGACCCAGTACTTC. It is translated as CSARDPGASETQYF. The chain employs TRBV20-1 and TRBJ2-5; D is tentatively TRBD1 or TRBD2 (6 bases each). Per germline, CDR1 DFQATT and CDR2 SNEGSKA (reference sequence). Deletions cut 0 bases from V and 5 bases from J, with 13 bases between. This CDR3 is 14 amino acids long.

This clonotype appeared many times. V usage is TRBV6-2 or TRBV6-3 and J usage is TRBJ2-3; 8 bases are shared with TRBD1. The CDR3 has 16 residues. V lost 6 bases and J lost 2; bases outside the gene matches: 10. CDR1 is MNHEY, CDR2 SVGEGT, per germline. CDR3 in amino acids: CASSLGQGRITDTQYF. CDR3 coding DNA: TGTGCCAGCAGCCTCGGACAGGGAAGAATCACAGATACGCAGTATTTT.

In this sample, this clonotype turned up a few times. The gene calls are TRBV20-1 and TRBJ2-7, with D hard to call. The V gene's germline CDR1 is DFQATT and CDR2 SNEGSKA (reference sequence). This CDR3 spans 11 amino acids. As DNA, the CDR3 is TGCAGGGCCGGAACGACCTACGAGCAGTACGTC. Amino acid sequence: CRAGTTYEQYV.

In this sample, this clonotype turned up many times. The chain links TRBV6-5 to TRBJ1-6; D unclear. The CDR3 loop spans 15 amino acids. Trimming stripped 7 bases from V and 5 bases from J, with 15 bases between. The V gene's germline CDR1 is MNHEY and CDR2 SVGAGI. CDR3 DNA sequence: TGTGCCAGCACCTTTTTGTGGGGAAATAATTCACCCCTCCACTTT. Amino acid sequence: CASTFLWGNNSPLHF.

This clonotype was seen only a few times. Mismatch with germline at one junction end may stem from a read error. The gene calls are TRBV12-3 or TRBV12-4 and TRBJ1-1; 8 bases align to TRBD1. The CDR3 has 12 residues. CDR3 in DNA: TGTGCCAGCAGCCACAACTGGTCGACAGGGGATTTT. Amino acid sequence: CASSHNWSTGDF.

This clonotype was seen ten or more times. CDR3 sequence (DNA): TGCGCCAGCAGCGTTACAGGGGAAACTGAAGCTTTCTTT. It encodes CASSVTGETEAFF. This sequence joins TRBV5-1 and TRBJ1-1, with 7 bases identical to TRBD1. The CDR3 is made up of 13 amino acids. In germline, CDR1 is SGHRS, CDR2 YFSETQ. After removal of 4 bases from V and 5 bases from J, the junction contained 5 bases not matched to a gene.

This clonotype was seen a handful of times. The V gene is TRBV7-2, the J gene TRBJ2-1; tentatively, D is TRBD1 or TRBD2 (5 bases each). Germline V gives CDR1 SGHTA, CDR2 FQGNSA. V lost 2 bases, J lost 6 bases, and 11 bases lay in between. CDR3 length: 14 residues. The CDR3 DNA sequence: TGTGCCAGCAGCTTACTCGGGGCCCTCAATGAGCAGTTCTTC. The encoded protein is CASSLLGALNEQFF.

This clonotype was counted only a few times. CDR3 amino acids: CASSPATRTSGGAEETQYF. The CDR3 nucleotides are TGTGCCAGCAGCCCCGCTACCCGGACTAGCGGGGGGGCAGAAGAGACCCAGTACTTC. V usage is TRBV7-3 and J usage is TRBJ2-5; 15 bases match TRBD2. V dropped 5 bases and J dropped 3; count of bases not matched to a gene: 13. This CDR3 is built from 19 residues. Germline assignment: CDR1 SGHTA and CDR2 FQGTGA.

This clonotype was counted between two and nine times. The chain combines TRBV15 with TRBJ2-3; 7 bases align to TRBD1. Trimming at V came to 5 bases and at J to 0 bases, leaving 8 bases not matched to a gene. The CDR3 consists of 16 residues. Germline V gene sequence: CDR1 LNHNV, CDR2 YYDKDF (reference sequence). CDR3 DNA: TGTGCCACCAGCGTTGGACAGGCAACCAGCACAGATACGCAGTATTTT. This translates into CATSVGQATSTDTQYF.

A note on this clonotype: The junction and the germline gene differ at one end; a read error may be behind it. V is TRBV5-1 and J is TRBJ2-3; the match to TRBD1 covers 8 bases. The CDR3 covers 16 residues. Germline CDR1 and CDR2: SGHRS and YFSETQ. CDR3 sequence reads: CASSLVPGGRTATQYF. For the CDR3, the DNA is TGCGCCAGCAGCTTGGTGCCAGGGGGCCGCACAGCTACGCAGTATTTT.